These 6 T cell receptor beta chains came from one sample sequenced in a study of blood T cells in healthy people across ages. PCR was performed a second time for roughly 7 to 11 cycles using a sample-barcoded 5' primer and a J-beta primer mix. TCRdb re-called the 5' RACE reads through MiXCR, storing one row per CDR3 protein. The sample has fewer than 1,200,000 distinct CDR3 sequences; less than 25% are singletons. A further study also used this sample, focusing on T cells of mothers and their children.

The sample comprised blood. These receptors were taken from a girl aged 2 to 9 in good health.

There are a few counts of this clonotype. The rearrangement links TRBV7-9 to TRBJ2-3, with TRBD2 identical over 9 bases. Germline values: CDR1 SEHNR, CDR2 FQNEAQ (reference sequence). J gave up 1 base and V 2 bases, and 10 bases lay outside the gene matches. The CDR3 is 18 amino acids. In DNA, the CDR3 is TGTGCCAGCAGCTTATTTCCGGCGGGGGGGCCGGGCACAGATACGCAGTATTTT. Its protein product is CASSLFPAGGPGTDTQYF.

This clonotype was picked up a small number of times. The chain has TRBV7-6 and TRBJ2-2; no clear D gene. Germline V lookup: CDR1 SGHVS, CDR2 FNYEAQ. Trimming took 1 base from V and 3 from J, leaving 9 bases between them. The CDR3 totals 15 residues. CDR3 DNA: TGTGCCAGCAGCTTAGGGGCCTCGGACACCGGGGAGCTGTTTTTT. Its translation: CASSLGASDTGELFF.

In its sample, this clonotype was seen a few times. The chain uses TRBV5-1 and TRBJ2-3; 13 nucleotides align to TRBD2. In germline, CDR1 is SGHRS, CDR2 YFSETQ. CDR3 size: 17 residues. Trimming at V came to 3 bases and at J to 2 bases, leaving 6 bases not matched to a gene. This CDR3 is CASSSRTSGGITDTQYF. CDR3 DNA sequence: TGCGCCAGCAGCTCCCGGACTAGCGGGGGAATCACAGATACGCAGTATTTT.

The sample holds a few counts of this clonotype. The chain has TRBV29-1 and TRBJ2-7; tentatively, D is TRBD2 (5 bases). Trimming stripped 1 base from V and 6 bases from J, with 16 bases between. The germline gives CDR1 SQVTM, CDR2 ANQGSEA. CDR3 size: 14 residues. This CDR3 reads CSVEGWISRGEQYF. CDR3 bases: TGCAGCGTTGAAGGGTGGATTTCACGGGGCGAGCAGTACTTC.

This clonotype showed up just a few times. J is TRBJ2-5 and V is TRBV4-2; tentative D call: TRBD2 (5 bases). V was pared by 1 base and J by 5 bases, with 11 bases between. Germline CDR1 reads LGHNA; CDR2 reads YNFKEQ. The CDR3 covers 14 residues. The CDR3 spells CASSQAEALETQYF. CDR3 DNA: TGTGCCAGCAGCCAAGCGGAGGCTTTGGAGACCCAGTACTTC.

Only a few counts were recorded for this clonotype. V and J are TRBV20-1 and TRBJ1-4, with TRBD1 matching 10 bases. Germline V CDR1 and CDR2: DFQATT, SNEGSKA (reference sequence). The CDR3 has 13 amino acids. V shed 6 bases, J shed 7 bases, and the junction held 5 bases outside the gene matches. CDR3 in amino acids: CSARQGAREKLFF. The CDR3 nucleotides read TGCAGTGCAAGACAGGGGGCGCGTGAAAAACTGTTTTTT.